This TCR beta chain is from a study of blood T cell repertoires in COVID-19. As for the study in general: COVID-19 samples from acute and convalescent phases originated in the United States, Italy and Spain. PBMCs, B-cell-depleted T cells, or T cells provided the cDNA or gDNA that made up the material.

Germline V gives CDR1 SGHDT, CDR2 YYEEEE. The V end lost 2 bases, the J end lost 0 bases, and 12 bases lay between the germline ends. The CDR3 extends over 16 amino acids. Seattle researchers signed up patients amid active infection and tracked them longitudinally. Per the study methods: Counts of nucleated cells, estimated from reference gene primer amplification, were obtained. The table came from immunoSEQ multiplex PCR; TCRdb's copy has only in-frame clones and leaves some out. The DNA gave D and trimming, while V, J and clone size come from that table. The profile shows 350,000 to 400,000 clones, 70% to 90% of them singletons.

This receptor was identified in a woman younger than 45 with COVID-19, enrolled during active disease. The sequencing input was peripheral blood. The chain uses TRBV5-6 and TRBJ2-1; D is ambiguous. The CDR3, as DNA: TGTGCCAGCAGCTTTTCGGGTTGGAGCTCCTACAATGAGCAGTTCTTC. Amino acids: CASSFSGWSSYNEQFF.